This T cell receptor (beta chain) came from a study of regulatory T cells in long-lasting Graves disease. General study results and limits: Newly diagnosed patients had higher TCR diversity than persistent Graves' patients did.

Germline CDR1 SGHAT, CDR2 FQNNGV. J gave up 6 bases and V 6 bases, and 11 bases lay outside the gene matches. CDR3 length: 15 residues. Time point of the sample: persistent/refractory GD, antithyroid drugs over 5 years with positive TRAb. PBMCs were the source of the RNA used for TCR sequencing. Points on this clonotype: Its antigen remains unknown.

Combining iRepertoire HTBI primers with Arm-PCR of CDR3 regions, the authors built TCR beta libraries. TCRdb used MiXCR to reprocess the multiplex PCR reads, holding one entry per CDR3 protein. This table holds 600,000 to 800,000 distinct CDR3 sequences, 30% found once. The chain couples TRBV11-2 to TRBJ2-7; TRBD2 matches at 10 bases. This clonotype was sampled from a female donor with Graves disease. Here the sequenced sample was peripheral blood mononuclear cells (PBMCs), taken when the disease was refractory, from a patient treated with antithyroid drugs. The DNA for the CDR3 is TGTGCCAGCAGGCCGAGCGGGAGGGCCGGGTTCGAGCAGTACTTC. Amino acids: CASRPSGRAGFEQYF.